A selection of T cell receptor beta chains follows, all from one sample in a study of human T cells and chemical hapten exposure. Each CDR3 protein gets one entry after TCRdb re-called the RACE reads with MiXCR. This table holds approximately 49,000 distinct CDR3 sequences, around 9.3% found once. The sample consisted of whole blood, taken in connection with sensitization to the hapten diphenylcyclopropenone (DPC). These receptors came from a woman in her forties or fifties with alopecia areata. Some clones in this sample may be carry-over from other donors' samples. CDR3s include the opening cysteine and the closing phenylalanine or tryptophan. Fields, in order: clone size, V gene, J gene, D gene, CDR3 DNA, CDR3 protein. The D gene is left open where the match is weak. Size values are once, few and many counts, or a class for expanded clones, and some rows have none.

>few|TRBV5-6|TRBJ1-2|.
TGTGCCAGCAGCTTAGGAAATGAGGTTGGCTACACCTTC
CASSLGNEVGYTF
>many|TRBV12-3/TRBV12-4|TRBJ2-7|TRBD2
TGTGCCAGCAGTTTAGGGAGCGGGAGGGCTGACGAGCAGTACTTC
CASSLGSGRADEQYF
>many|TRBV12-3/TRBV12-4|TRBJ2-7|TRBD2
TGTGCCAGCAGCCCTACTAGCGGGAATCCCTACGAGCAGTACTTC
CASSPTSGNPYEQYF
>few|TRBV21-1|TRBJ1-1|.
TGTGCCAGCAGCAACTGGCAGGGAGGCACTATGAACACTGAAGCTTTCTTT
CASSNWQGGTMNTEAFF
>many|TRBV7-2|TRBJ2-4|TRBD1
TGTGCCAGCAGCTTATCAGGGACAGGGTACAAAAACATTCAGTACTTC
CASSLSGTGYKNIQYF
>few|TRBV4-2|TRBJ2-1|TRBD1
TGTGCCAGCAGCCCCCAGACAGGGACGAATGAGCAGTTCTTC
CASSPQTGTNEQFF
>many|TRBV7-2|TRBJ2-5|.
TGTGCCAGCAGCTCACAAGAGACCCAGTACTTC
CASSSQETQYF
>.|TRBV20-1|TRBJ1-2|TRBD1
TGCAGTGCCCTAACAGGGGGCAACTATGGCTACACCTTC
CSALTGGNYGYTF
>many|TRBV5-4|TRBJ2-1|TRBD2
TGTGCCAGCAGCTCGGCAACTAGCGGGAGTTTCAATGAGCAGTTCTTC
CASSSATSGSFNEQFF
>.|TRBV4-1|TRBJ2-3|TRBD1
TGCGCCAGCAGCCAAGGACAGGGAGGCACAGATACGCAGTATTTT
CASSQGQGGTDTQYF
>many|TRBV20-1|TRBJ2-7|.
TGCAGTGCTAGCACAGGGCTTTCCTACGAGCAGTACTTC
CSASTGLSYEQYF
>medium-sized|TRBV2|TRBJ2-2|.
TGTGCCAGCAGTTCGGGACCGACGAACACCGGGGAGCTGTTTTTT
CASSSGPTNTGELFF
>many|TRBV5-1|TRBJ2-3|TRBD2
TGCGCCAGCAGGATCCAGCGGGACACAGATACGCAGTATTTT
CASRIQRDTDTQYF
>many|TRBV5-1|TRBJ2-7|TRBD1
TGCGCCAGCAGCCACCACAAAACCGGGACAGGGAGCTCCTACGAGCAGTACTTC
CASSHHKTGTGSSYEQYF
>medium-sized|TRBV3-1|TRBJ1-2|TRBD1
TGTGCCAGCAGCTCAGGGGGCTATGGCTACACCTTC
CASSSGGYGYTF